These T cell receptor beta chains were read from a single sample in a study of blood T cells in healthy people across ages. Each CDR3 protein gets one entry after TCRdb re-called the 5' RACE reads with MiXCR. The sample carries 1.6 million or so distinct CDR3 sequences, about 31% recorded once. The sequencing sample was made of blood. These receptors originate from a woman between 25 and 40 years old in good health. Both conserved end residues are part of each CDR3. Fields, in order: D gene, clone size, V gene, J gene, CDR3 protein, CDR3 DNA. A D gene is named only where the DNA matches it firmly. A clone size is listed for some rows: how often the clone was seen (once, few, many), or a class if it is expanded.

D: NA
size: many
V: TRBV6-1
J: TRBJ2-1
CDR3: CASRGPYNEQFF
DNA: TGTGCCAGCAGAGGACCCTACAATGAGCAGTTCTTC

D: NA
size: many
V: TRBV7-9
J: TRBJ1-1
CDR3: CASSGAKGNTEAFF
DNA: TGTGCCAGCAGCGGGGCAAAGGGGAACACTGAAGCTTTCTTT

D: NA
size: NA
V: TRBV20-1
J: TRBJ2-3
CDR3: CSARRPGSGDTQYF
DNA: TGCAGTGCTAGGAGGCCAGGGTCGGGAGATACGCAGTATTTT

D: TRBD2
size: NA
V: TRBV15
J: TRBJ2-7
CDR3: CATSRDRGVGYEQYF
DNA: TGTGCCACCAGCAGAGATCGGGGGGTAGGGTACGAGCAGTACTTC

D: NA
size: NA
V: TRBV13
J: TRBJ2-3
CDR3: CASSPLTVTSTDTRYF
DNA: TGTGCCAGCAGTCCACTGACAGTCACTAGCACAGATACGCGGTATTTT

D: TRBD2
size: NA
V: TRBV18
J: TRBJ2-3
CDR3: CASSPPGLEFTDTQYF
DNA: TGTGCCAGCTCACCACCGGGACTAGAGTTCACAGATACGCAGTATTTT

D: NA
size: many
V: TRBV11-2
J: TRBJ2-1
CDR3: CASRRNEQFF
DNA: TGTGCCAGCAGGCGGAATGAGCAGTTCTTC

D: NA
size: NA
V: TRBV12-3/TRBV12-4
J: TRBJ2-5
CDR3: CASSRTKTSFETQYF
DNA: TGTGCCAGCAGTAGAACGAAAACTAGTTTCGAGACCCAGTACTTC

D: TRBD1
size: NA
V: TRBV2
J: TRBJ1-1
CDR3: CASTQTGINTEAFF
DNA: TGTGCCAGCACCCAGACAGGGATCAACACTGAAGCTTTCTTT

D: NA
size: NA
V: TRBV9
J: TRBJ1-5
CDR3: CASSLGFQPQHF
DNA: TGTGCCAGCAGCCTTGGTTTCCAGCCCCAGCATTTT

D: NA
size: many
V: TRBV12-3/TRBV12-4
J: TRBJ2-1
CDR3: CASSRDRPYDEQFF
DNA: TGTGCCAGCAGCCGGGACCGCCCGTACGATGAGCAGTTCTTC

D: NA
size: NA
V: TRBV30
J: TRBJ1-1
CDR3: CAWRVVGAGNTEAFF
DNA: TGTGCCTGGAGAGTCGTAGGGGCTGGGAACACTGAAGCTTTCTTT

D: TRBD1
size: NA
V: TRBV18
J: TRBJ2-7
CDR3: CASSSTGTGFALNEQYF
DNA: TGTGCCAGCTCATCTACCGGGACAGGGTTCGCCCTAAACGAGCAGTACTTC

D: NA
size: NA
V: TRBV30
J: TRBJ1-1
CDR3: CAWSGQANTKAFF
DNA: TGTGCCTGGAGTGGACAAGCGAACACTAAAGCTTTCTTT

D: NA
size: few
V: TRBV6-2/TRBV6-3
J: TRBJ2-1
CDR3: CASSPSDYNEQFF
DNA: TGTGCCAGCAGCCCTTCTGACTACAATGAGCAGTTCTTC

D: NA
size: NA
V: TRBV7-9
J: TRBJ1-4
CDR3: CASSSSWGRVEKLFF
DNA: TGTGCCAGCAGCTCTTCATGGGGGCGGGTTGAAAAACTGTTTTTT

D: NA
size: few
V: TRBV28
J: TRBJ1-1
CDR3: CASSLSWVNTEAFF
DNA: TGTGCCAGCAGTTTATCGTGGGTGAACACTGAAGCTTTCTTT

D: NA
size: NA
V: TRBV4-2
J: TRBJ2-3
CDR3: CASSETSPLGTDTQYF
DNA: TGTGCTAGCAGCGAGACTTCTCCTCTCGGCACAGATACGCAGTATTTT

D: TRBD2
size: few
V: TRBV20-1
J: TRBJ2-7
CDR3: CSAESLGTSGPYEQYF
DNA: TGCAGTGCCGAATCCCTCGGGACTAGCGGACCCTACGAGCAGTACTTC

D: TRBD2
size: NA
V: TRBV9
J: TRBJ2-1
CDR3: CASSEGYRGGLSYNEQFF
DNA: TGTGCCAGCAGCGAGGGATACCGGGGGGGACTCTCCTACAATGAGCAGTTCTTC

D: TRBD2
size: NA
V: TRBV12-3/TRBV12-4
J: TRBJ2-7
CDR3: CASSFGTRLDEQYF
DNA: TGTGCCAGCAGTTTTGGGACTAGACTAGACGAGCAGTACTTC

D: TRBD1
size: NA
V: TRBV12-3/TRBV12-4
J: TRBJ2-3
CDR3: CASSASPGTVSLVLRTDTEYF
DNA: TGTGCCAGCAGCGCCTCTCCCGGGACAGTGTCCTTAGTCCTCAGAACAGATACGGAGTATTTT

D: TRBD2
size: once
V: TRBV5-1
J: TRBJ2-3
CDR3: CASSSFGLAAGDTQYF
DNA: TGCGCCAGCAGCTCGTTCGGACTAGCGGCCGGGGATACGCAGTATTTT

D: NA
size: few
V: TRBV4-1
J: TRBJ1-4
CDR3: CASSQGGYEKLFF
DNA: TGCGCCAGCAGCCAAGGCGGCTATGAAAAACTGTTTTTT

D: NA
size: few
V: TRBV20-1
J: TRBJ1-4
CDR3: CSARDPWGKLFF
DNA: TGCAGTGCTAGAGATCCATGGGGAAAACTGTTTTTT

D: NA
size: few
V: TRBV30
J: TRBJ1-4
CDR3: CAWSVLRLRGEKLFF
DNA: TGTGCCTGGAGTGTACTGCGGCTAAGGGGTGAAAAACTGTTTTTT

D: NA
size: once
V: TRBV12-3/TRBV12-4
J: TRBJ2-3
CDR3: CASSPGGTRVGSTDAQYF
DNA: TGTGCCAGCAGCCCCGGCGGGACCCGAGTGGGGAGCACAGATGCGCAATATTTT

D: NA
size: NA
V: TRBV14
J: TRBJ2-1
CDR3: CASSQVGLASNEQFF
DNA: TGTGCCAGCAGCCAAGTCGGGCTAGCGAGCAATGAGCAGTTCTTC

D: TRBD2
size: many
V: TRBV7-2
J: TRBJ2-7
CDR3: CASSKHGGSYEQYF
DNA: TGTGCCAGCAGCAAACACGGGGGGTCCTACGAGCAGTACTTC